The rows below give T cell receptor beta chains drawn from one sample of a study of regulatory T cells in long-lasting Graves disease. TCRdb used MiXCR to reprocess the multiplex PCR reads, holding one entry per CDR3 protein. The repertoire includes fewer than 450,000 distinct CDR3 sequences, 20% to 25% of them detected once, and around 20% sits in the top ten. The specimen comprised peripheral blood mononuclear cells (PBMCs), sampled when the disease was refractory, from a patient treated with antithyroid drugs. Every receptor here comes from a female donor with Graves disease. CDR3s include the opening cysteine and the closing phenylalanine or tryptophan. The order of the fields is J gene, V gene, clone size, D gene, CDR3 protein. A D gene is named only where the DNA matches it firmly. Size values are once, few and many counts, or a class for expanded clones, and some rows have none.

J: TRBJ2-7
V: TRBV27
size: few
D: .
CDR3: CASSLDGNYEQYF

J: TRBJ2-7
V: TRBV6-5
size: .
D: .
CDR3: CASSYSMLRAAYEQYF

J: TRBJ1-5
V: TRBV2
size: .
D: TRBD1
CDR3: CARGTGGDNQPQHF

J: TRBJ2-5
V: TRBV27
size: many
D: .
CDR3: CASSSNSVRETQYF

J: TRBJ2-7
V: TRBV6-1
size: many
D: TRBD2
CDR3: CASRPTSGIYEQYF

J: TRBJ2-7
V: TRBV9
size: .
D: .
CDR3: CASSVEGTPFNEQYF

J: TRBJ2-7
V: TRBV6-5
size: many
D: .
CDR3: CASSSSVAYEQYF

J: TRBJ1-1
V: TRBV7-8
size: many
D: TRBD1
CDR3: CASSRTGSDFGEAFF

J: TRBJ2-1
V: TRBV5-1
size: .
D: TRBD2
CDR3: CASSTGLEHNEQFF

J: TRBJ1-1
V: TRBV13
size: many
D: .
CDR3: CASSPGGLPDSEAFF

J: TRBJ2-2
V: TRBV7-9
size: .
D: .
CDR3: CASSLGYSGELFF

J: TRBJ2-5
V: TRBV28
size: many
D: .
CDR3: CASSTITPNVGTQYF

J: TRBJ1-1
V: TRBV6-1
size: once
D: .
CDR3: CASSEAIPTGAFF

J: TRBJ2-7
V: TRBV4-1
size: many
D: .
CDR3: CASSQGGSSYEQYF

J: TRBJ1-2
V: TRBV11-2
size: many
D: TRBD1
CDR3: CASTLGDRAYGYTF